The rows below give T cell receptor beta chains drawn from one sample of a study of T cell repertoires in cytomegalovirus infection. MiXCR, run by TCRdb on the reads, gives a single entry per CDR3 protein. The sample yields 650,000 to 850,000 distinct CDR3 sequences, almost 30% seen once. These TCRs are of unknown antigen specificity. Sequenced material: cultured CD8+ T cells from PBMCs, taken from culture after CMV antigen stimulation. These receptors came from a human donor in good health (CMV status not recorded). Some clones in this sample may be carry-over from other donors' samples. Each CDR3 is given with its conserved first and last residue. Each record gives: V gene, J gene, clone size, D gene, CDR3 protein, CDR3 DNA. A D gene is named only where the DNA matches it firmly. Size tells how often a clone was seen (once, few, many) or the class of an expanded clone, and some rows leave it out.

TRBV27,TRBJ1-5,-,TRBD1,CASSPRDRLNQPQHF,TGTGCCAGCAGCCCCCGGGACAGGCTAAATCAGCCCCAGCATTTT
TRBV20-1,TRBJ1-2,few,-,CSAREAGANYGYTF,TGCAGTGCCCGAGAGGCCGGAGCTAACTATGGCTACACCTTC
TRBV10-3,TRBJ2-5,-,-,CAISDLGEKTQYF,TGTGCCATCAGTGATCTGGGGGAAAAGACCCAGTACTTC
TRBV7-9,TRBJ2-1,few,TRBD2,CASSPSSGGDNEQFF,TGTGCCAGCAGCCCCTCTAGCGGGGGGGACAATGAGCAGTTCTTC
TRBV10-3,TRBJ1-2,-,TRBD1,CAISESSIEGAYYGYTF,TGTGCCATCAGTGAGAGCTCAATTGAGGGGGCTTATTATGGCTACACCTTC
TRBV7-9,TRBJ1-2,many,-,CASGPPPVGYTF,TGTGCCAGCGGGCCCCCACCGGTTGGCTACACCTTC
TRBV11-3,TRBJ2-1,many,TRBD1,CASSSRDREGNEQFF,TGTGCCAGCAGCTCCCGGGACAGGGAAGGGAATGAGCAGTTCTTC
TRBV7-6,TRBJ2-1,many,-,CASSLGSGGGNEQFF,TGTGCCAGCAGCTTAGGATCTGGGGGAGGCAATGAGCAGTTCTTC
TRBV7-2,TRBJ2-2,-,TRBD1,CASPVPPGGTGELFF,TGTGCCAGCCCCGTCCCGCCAGGGGGCACCGGGGAGCTGTTTTTT
TRBV27,TRBJ2-4,few,-,CASSHPGRSNIQYF,TGTGCCAGCAGTCACCCGGGCAGATCGAACATTCAGTACTTC
TRBV7-8,TRBJ2-3,few,-,CASSLAAPTSTDTQYF,TGTGCCAGCAGCTTAGCTGCACCTACTAGCACAGATACGCAGTATTTT
TRBV4-2,TRBJ1-2,-,-,CASSQDPGGANYGYTF,TGTGCCAGCAGCCAAGATCCGGGCGGCGCTAACTATGGCTACACCTTC
TRBV7-9,TRBJ1-2,-,-,CASSDYPAYGYTF,TGTGCCAGCAGCGATTACCCCGCCTATGGCTACACCTTC
TRBV7-6,TRBJ2-3,many,-,CASSPGTASPSDTQYF,TGTGCCAGCAGCCCCGGCACGGCCAGCCCCTCAGATACGCAGTATTTT
TRBV5-4,TRBJ1-2,few,-,CASSRWAGESNYGYTF,TGTGCCAGCAGCCGCTGGGCAGGGGAGAGCAACTATGGCTACACCTTC
TRBV6-5,TRBJ1-1,-,-,CASSYSLQWETFF,TGTGCCAGCAGTTACTCCCTGCAATGGGAAACTTTCTTT
TRBV7-6,TRBJ2-3,-,-,CASSLGNLGLRPTDTQYF,TGTGCCAGTAGCTTAGGGAACCTAGGACTCAGGCCCACAGATACGCAGTATTTT
TRBV6-5,TRBJ2-2,-,-,CASRIFSGELFF,TGTGCCAGCCGTATCTTCTCCGGGGAGCTGTTTTTT
TRBV7-6,TRBJ1-1,-,-,CASSSTQGDTEAFF,TGTGCCAGCAGCTCTACCCAGGGAGACACTGAAGCTTTCTTT
TRBV27,TRBJ2-3,-,TRBD2,CASSLSPWTSDTDTQYF,TGTGCCAGCAGTTTATCCCCATGGACTAGCGACACAGATACGCAGTATTTT
TRBV6-6,TRBJ2-3,-,TRBD1,CASSFLPGQVGTDTQYF,TGTGCCAGCAGTTTCTTACCGGGACAGGTGGGCACAGATACGCAGTATTTT
TRBV10-2,TRBJ1-2,few,TRBD1,CASSLEGQGYGYTF,TGCGCCAGCAGCCTCGAGGGACAGGGCTATGGCTACACCTTC
TRBV7-6,TRBJ2-1,many,-,CASSWRGPDNEQFF,TGTGCCAGCAGCTGGAGGGGACCCGACAATGAGCAGTTCTTC
TRBV27,TRBJ2-3,few,-,CASSHGQFSTDTQYF,TGTGCCAGCAGCCATGGACAGTTTAGCACAGATACGCAGTATTTT
TRBV7-3,TRBJ1-1,-,-,CASSLLGSDTEAFF,TGTGCCAGCAGCCTCCTCGGAAGTGACACTGAAGCTTTCTTT
TRBV7-3,TRBJ1-1,-,-,CASSLAGLGYTEAFF,TGTGCCAGCAGCTTAGCAGGGCTGGGGTACACTGAAGCTTTCTTT
TRBV7-2,TRBJ1-5,many,TRBD1,CASSYRGDGNQPQHF,TGTGCCAGCAGCTACAGGGGAGACGGCAATCAGCCCCAGCATTTT
TRBV15,TRBJ2-1,once,-,CATSRDLGGLDNEQFF,TGTGCCACCAGCAGAGATCTGGGGGGTCTTGACAATGAGCAGTTCTTC
TRBV23-1,TRBJ1-5,few,-,CASSQSYGDSNQPQHF,TGCGCCAGCAGTCAATCGTACGGAGATAGCAATCAGCCCCAGCATTTT
TRBV11-2,TRBJ1-4,-,-,CASSKGDSAREKLFF,TGTGCCAGCAGCAAAGGGGACTCTGCACGAGAAAAACTGTTTTTT
TRBV4-1,TRBJ2-3,-,-,CASSQDLSTRWVDF,TGCGCCAGCAGCCAAGATCTCTCGACCAGGTGGGTTGATTTT
TRBV7-2,TRBJ2-4,few,-,CASSSRDTGTKNIQYF,TGTGCCAGCAGCTCCCGGGACACAGGAACCAAAAACATTCAGTACTTC
TRBV6-2/TRBV6-3,TRBJ2-7,once,-,CASVGSLGQYF,TGTGCCAGTGTAGGAAGCCTAGGGCAGTACTTC
TRBV7-8,TRBJ2-3,-,-,CASSLGDVTDTQYF,TGTGCCAGCAGCTTAGGGGACGTTACAGATACGCAGTATTTT
TRBV7-6,TRBJ2-1,few,TRBD1,CASSGRQGSSYNEQFF,TGTGCCAGCAGCGGACGACAGGGGAGCTCCTACAATGAGCAGTTCTTC
TRBV6-1,TRBJ2-6,many,-,CASSFQTPSSGANVLTF,TGTGCCAGCAGTTTTCAGACCCCAAGCTCTGGGGCCAACGTCCTGACTTTC
TRBV7-6,TRBJ1-1,-,TRBD1,CASSSWTGGAGWTEAFF,TGTGCCAGCAGCTCTTGGACAGGGGGCGCCGGGTGGACTGAAGCTTTCTTT
TRBV4-1,TRBJ2-5,-,-,CASSQDGGLAWETQYF,TGCGCCAGCAGCCAAGATGGAGGCCTAGCGTGGGAGACCCAGTACTTC
TRBV6-8,TRBJ2-7,-,TRBD2,CASSWASGAYEQYF,TGTGCCAGCAGTTGGGCTAGCGGGGCCTACGAGCAGTACTTC
TRBV24-1,TRBJ1-4,-,TRBD1,CATSTGGEELFF,TGTGCCACCAGTACAGGGGGCGAAGAACTGTTTTTT
TRBV2,TRBJ2-7,-,TRBD1,CASRGRPAYEQYF,TGTGCCTCGAGGGGGCGCCCCGCCTACGAGCAGTACTTC
TRBV12-3/TRBV12-4,TRBJ2-7,few,TRBD2,CASRDGTSGGRNSYEQYF,TGTGCCAGCAGGGACGGAACTAGCGGGGGCCGAAACTCCTACGAGCAGTACTTC
TRBV7-2,TRBJ2-1,-,-,CASSASRSGPNEQFF,TGTGCCAGCAGTGCATCACGTAGCGGTCCCAATGAGCAGTTCTTC
TRBV9,TRBJ1-2,once,-,CASSPRPRESYGYTF,TGTGCCAGCAGCCCCCGACCCAGAGAGAGCTATGGCTACACCTTC
TRBV10-3,TRBJ1-1,-,TRBD1,CATMGQGFVGEAFF,TGTGCCACTATGGGACAGGGGTTTGTAGGTGAAGCTTTCTTT
TRBV7-8,TRBJ1-3,few,-,CASRLGRIERRGNTIYF,TGTGCCAGCAGGTTGGGACGTATTGAACGTCGCGGAAACACCATATATTTT
TRBV7-2,TRBJ1-5,many,-,CASSLGEYSNQPQHF,TGTGCCAGCAGCTTAGGGGAATATAGCAATCAGCCCCAGCATTTT
TRBV5-1,TRBJ1-1,few,-,CASSHDGTKNTEAFF,TGCGCCAGCAGCCACGACGGGACAAAGAACACTGAAGCTTTCTTT